A single sample gave rise to the 12 T cell receptor beta chains below, sequenced in a study of blood T cell repertoires in COVID-19. TCRdb's copy holds only in-frame clones and misses some; the assay was immunoSEQ multiplex PCR. This sample carries over 250,000 clones, about 88% of them seen once, and the ten largest clones take roughly 1.6%. Sequencing was done on a sample of peripheral blood. Receptors originate from a human donor with COVID-19, enrolled during active disease. The donor label of this sample is uncertain.

The J gene is TRBJ2-3, the V gene TRBV24-1; D might be TRBD2 (8 bases). CDR3 size: 17 residues. In germline, CDR1 is KGHDR, CDR2 SFDVKD. V was pared by 4 bases and J by 4 bases, with 20 bases between. The CDR3 region is CATSDTGGAGGADTQYF. In DNA, the CDR3 is TGTGCCACCAGTGACACCGGGGGGGCAGGGGGAGCAGATACGCAGTATTTT.

This chain joins TRBV11-2 and TRBJ2-7, with a possible D match to TRBD2 (6 bases). The germline gives CDR1 SGHAT, CDR2 FQNNGV. This CDR3 has 14 amino acids. V was trimmed by 5 bases and J by 3 bases, leaving 14 bases between them. The chain's CDR3 is CASSRDSNFYEQYF. The CDR3 DNA follows: TGTGCCAGCAGCCGGGACTCGAACTTCTACGAGCAGTACTTC. Variable domain in full (rest from reference TRBV11-2 and TRBJ2-7): EAGVAQSPRYKIIEKRQSVAFWCNPISGHATLYWYQQILGQGPKLLIQFQNNGVVDDSQLPKDRFSAERLKGVDSTLKIQPAKLEDSAVYLCASSRDSNFYEQYFGPGTRLTVT.

Written as DNA, the CDR3 is TGTGCCAGCAGCCCTCAACCCAGGACTAGCGGGAGGGCCGAGGAGCAGTACTTC. Translated, it gives CASSPQPRTSGRAEEQYF. The V call is TRBV3-1 (or the pseudogene TRBV3-2), the J call TRBJ2-7; 15 bases line up with TRBD2. This CDR3 region has 18 residues. CDR1 is LGHDT, CDR2 YNNKEL, per germline (reference sequence). The junction had 14 bases not matched to a gene; V was cut back by 4 bases and J by 7 bases.

CDR3 nucleotide sequence: TGTGCCAGCAGCTTAGTAGGAGGGCCCCTATACAATGAGCAGTTCTTC. It yields the protein CASSLVGGPLYNEQFF. The rearrangement uses TRBV11-2 and TRBJ2-1, with D perhaps TRBD2 (6 bases). The CDR3 contains 16 residues. The germline gives CDR1 SGHAT, CDR2 FQNNGV. V shed 1 base and J shed 4 bases, with 14 bases lying between them.

This clone was seen a single time. The chain uses TRBV5-1 and TRBJ2-5, with TRBD1 matching 7 bases. CDR3 length equals 13 residues. The trim removed 7 bases at V and 5 bases at J, leaving 8 bases unmatched. Per the germline V gene, CDR1 is SGHRS and CDR2 is YFSETQ. CDR3 sequence (DNA): TGCGCCAGCGGACAGGTGGTATCGGAGACCCAGTACTTC. Translation gives CASGQVVSETQYF.

This clone was observed a handful of times. The chain has TRBV5-5 and TRBJ2-3; 13 bases are a match to TRBD2. Germline V gene sequence: CDR1 SGHKS, CDR2 YYEKEE (reference sequence). With V trimmed by 3 bases and J by 4 bases, 5 bases remained unmatched. This CDR3 region has 16 residues. In DNA, the CDR3 is TGTGCCAGCAGCTCTGGACTAGCGGGAGTGGCAGATACGCAGTATTTT. Translated: CASSSGLAGVADTQYF.

This sequence joins TRBV11-2 and TRBJ1-1; TRBD1 aligns across 9 bases. V trimming: 0 bases; J trimming: 2 bases; junction bases outside the gene matches: 10. Germline V lookup: CDR1 SGHAT, CDR2 FQNNGV. The CDR3 has 18 amino acids. CDR3 bases: TGTGCCAGCAGCTTAGATGGACGACAGGGGGGTTTAAACACTGAAGCTTTCTTT. The encoded protein is CASSLDGRQGGLNTEAFF.

The J gene is TRBJ1-1, the V gene TRBV5-6; TRBD1 is a possible D gene (5 bases). The germline gives CDR1 SGHDT, CDR2 YYEEEE. Deletions cut 5 bases from V and 4 bases from J, with 18 bases between. The CDR3 loop spans 15 amino acids. CDR3 sequence (DNA): TGTGCCAGCAGGGATTGGGGCGGGAGGACCACTGAAGCTTTCTTT. Translated, it gives CASRDWGGRTTEAFF.

This sequence joins TRBV6-5 and TRBJ1-2; D is unclear. Germline V gene sequence: CDR1 MNHEY, CDR2 SVGAGI. The CDR3 is 13 amino acids. The V end lost 6 bases, the J end lost 2 bases, and 10 bases lay between the germline ends. CDR3 nucleotide sequence: TGTGCCAGCAGGCCCGTGGAGAACTATGGCTACACCTTC. Amino acid sequence: CASRPVENYGYTF.

V is TRBV6-5 and J is TRBJ1-2; maybe TRBD1 (6 bases). Trimming took off 6 bases at V and 8 bases at J, with 16 bases between the two ends. This CDR3 region has 13 residues. Germline CDR1 MNHEY, CDR2 SVGAGI. The CDR3 sequence is CASRLAGGGGYTF. CDR3 DNA: TGTGCCAGCAGACTCGCGGGGGGCGGAGGCTACACCTTC.

This clone was seen a few times. The V call is TRBV3-1 (or the pseudogene TRBV3-2), the J call TRBJ1-4; no reliable D call. This CDR3 is 16 amino acids long. V dropped 1 base and J dropped 7 bases, with 16 bases sitting between them. Germline assignment: CDR1 LGHDT and CDR2 YNNKEL (reference sequence). The CDR3 DNA reads TGTGCCAGCAGCCAAGCTAGTGGGATGCGGGCTGAAAAACTGTTTTTT. Protein: CASSQASGMRAEKLFF.

The rearrangement links TRBV5-1 to TRBJ2-7; 7 nucleotides match TRBD1. There are 15 residues in the CDR3. Per the germline V gene, CDR1 is SGHRS and CDR2 is YFSETQ. J was trimmed by 5 bases and V by 0 bases; bases with no gene match: 8. The CDR3 protein is CASSLAPGQPDEQYF. CDR3 in DNA: TGCGCCAGCAGCTTGGCCCCGGGACAGCCCGACGAGCAGTACTTC.